Listed below are T cell receptor beta chains from one sample, sequenced in a study of CD4 T cells in relation to SARS-CoV-2 and coronaviruses. Repertoires were generated with immunoSEQ multiplex PCR, while TCRdb's copy carries only in-frame clones and drops some. The table lists about 70,000 clones, around 86% of them singletons. The sequenced sample consisted of memory CD4+ T cells from PBMCs. These receptors all come from a human donor in good health. CDR3s include the opening cysteine and the closing phenylalanine or tryptophan. A D gene is named only where the DNA matches it firmly. Not every row has a clone size; where given, it reads once, few, many or a size class.

cdr3_nt	cdr3_aa	clone_size	v_call	d_call	j_call
TGTGCCAGCAGCTTGGCCGGGAGTGGGGAGACCCAGTACTTC	CASSLAGSGETQYF	-	TRBV5-5	-	TRBJ2-5
TGCAGCGCTATAGACACGTACTATGGCTACACCTTC	CSAIDTYYGYTF	-	TRBV29-1	-	TRBJ1-2
TGTGCCAGCAGTTCGACAGCCGGGGAGCTGTTTTTT	CASSSTAGELFF	-	TRBV2	-	TRBJ2-2
TGTGCCAGCAGCCAAGACGGCCAGGGGGGGGTTTACGAGCAGTACTTC	CASSQDGQGGVYEQYF	-	TRBV3-1/TRBV3-2	-	TRBJ2-7
TGCGCCAGCAGCTTAGAGAGAGACACTGAAGCTTTCTTT	CASSLERDTEAFF	-	TRBV5-1	-	TRBJ1-1
TGTGCCAGCAGTCCCCACACCCTCTCCTACGAGCAGTACTTC	CASSPHTLSYEQYF	few	TRBV27	-	TRBJ2-7
TGTGCCAGCAGCTCAAGGGGGGGAGGCTACGAGCAGTACTTC	CASSSRGGGYEQYF	-	TRBV11-2	-	TRBJ2-7
TGTGCCTGGGGACAGGGGGACAAATTCAACGAGCAGTACTTC	CAWGQGDKFNEQYF	-	TRBV30	TRBD1	TRBJ2-7
TGTGCCAGTAAACGCTGGGAGGAGGACACTGAAGCTTTCTTT	CASKRWEEDTEAFF	-	TRBV19	-	TRBJ1-1
TGTGCCAGCATCCAGAGCGGGAGGGTCACAGATACGCAGTATTTT	CASIQSGRVTDTQYF	-	TRBV27	TRBD2	TRBJ2-3